The 5 T cell receptor beta chains presented below share a single source sample, sequenced in a study of blood T cell repertoires in COVID-19. Sequencing used immunoSEQ multiplex PCR; TCRdb keeps in-frame clones, though not all of them. The table lists about 30,000 clones, 65% to 90% of them singletons. The source material was peripheral blood. Receptors originate from a man aged 55 to 70 with active COVID-19.

The CDR3 DNA sequence: TGTGCCAGCAGCAAAGTACGCCCGCTTTTTGCGACCTACGAGCAGTACGTC. It specifies CASSKVRPLFATYEQYV. V gene TRBV21-1 combines with J gene TRBJ2-7; the table calls TRBD2, which could not be checked here. TRBV21-1 is designated a pseudogene. This CDR3 spans 17 amino acids.

The chain links TRBV28 to TRBJ1-6; D ambiguous. The germline V gene encodes CDR1 MDHEN and CDR2 SYDVKM. This CDR3 is 16 amino acids long. Trimming removed 3 bases at V and 9 bases at J, with 18 bases between. The CDR3 sequence is CASSFGGAGMGSPLHF. CDR3 bases: TGTGCCAGCAGTTTCGGCGGTGCGGGAATGGGTTCACCCCTCCACTTT.

V usage is TRBV5-1 and J usage is TRBJ2-1, with TRBD2 identical over 9 bases. Germline V lookup: CDR1 SGHRS, CDR2 YFSETQ. V shed 3 bases, J shed 4 bases, and the junction held 11 bases outside the gene matches. The CDR3 length is 17 residues. The CDR3 region is CASSSRGLAGFYNEQFF. The DNA of the CDR3 is TGCGCCAGCAGCTCGCGTGGTCTAGCGGGGTTTTACAATGAGCAGTTCTTC.

V and J are TRBV28 and TRBJ2-5; D possibly corresponds to TRBD2 (6 bases). Germline lookup yields CDR1 MDHEN and CDR2 SYDVKM. V was pared by 3 bases and J by 6 bases, with 11 bases between. CDR3 size: 13 residues. The CDR3 is CASSFPGRQTQYF. The CDR3 DNA follows: TGTGCCAGCAGTTTTCCGGGGAGGCAGACCCAGTACTTC.

The V call is TRBV11-2, the J call TRBJ2-5; no reliable D call. The CDR3 is 15 residues long. Looked up from germline, CDR1 is SGHAT and CDR2 is FQNNGV. V gave up 0 bases and J gave up 5 bases, with 13 bases separating them. The CDR3 loop reads CASSLDLYRSETQYF. The CDR3, as DNA: TGTGCCAGCAGCTTAGATCTTTATCGTTCGGAGACCCAGTACTTC.